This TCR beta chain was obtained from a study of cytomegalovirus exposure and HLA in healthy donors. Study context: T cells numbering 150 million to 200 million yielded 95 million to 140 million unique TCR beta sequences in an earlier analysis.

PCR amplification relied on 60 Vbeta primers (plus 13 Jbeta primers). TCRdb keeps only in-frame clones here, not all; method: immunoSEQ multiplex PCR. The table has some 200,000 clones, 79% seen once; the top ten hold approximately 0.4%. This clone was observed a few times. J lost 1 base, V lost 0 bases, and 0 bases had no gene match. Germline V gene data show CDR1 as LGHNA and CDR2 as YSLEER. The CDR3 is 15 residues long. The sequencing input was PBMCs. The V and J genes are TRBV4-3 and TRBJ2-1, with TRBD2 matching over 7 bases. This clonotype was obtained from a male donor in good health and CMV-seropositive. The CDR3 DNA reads TGCGCCAGCAGCCAAGAGGGGGGGTCCTACAATGAGCAGTTCTTC. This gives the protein CASSQEGGSYNEQFF.